The source of this T cell receptor beta chain is a study of shared clonotypes between healthy human individuals. The study enrolled healthy HIV-negative adults without recent acute infections or vaccinations as donors. CDR1 and CDR2 from the germline V gene are SQVTM and ANQGSEA. Trimming took 5 bases from V and 4 from J, leaving 11 bases between them. The CDR3 covers 12 residues. Repertoires were generated with immunoSEQ multiplex PCR, while TCRdb's copy carries only in-frame clones and drops some. The repertoire holds 500,000 to 550,000 clones, with roughly 95% as singletons. The genes are TRBV29-1 and TRBJ2-5; a possible D gene is TRBD2 (6 bases). Sequenced sample: naive CD4+ T cells sorted from blood. As for subset: CD45RA+ positively selected. This receptor was identified in a woman between 25 and 40 years old in good health. Written as DNA, the CDR3 is TGCAGCGTTATTCCAGCGGGAGAGACCCAGTACTTC. Translated, it gives CSVIPAGETQYF.